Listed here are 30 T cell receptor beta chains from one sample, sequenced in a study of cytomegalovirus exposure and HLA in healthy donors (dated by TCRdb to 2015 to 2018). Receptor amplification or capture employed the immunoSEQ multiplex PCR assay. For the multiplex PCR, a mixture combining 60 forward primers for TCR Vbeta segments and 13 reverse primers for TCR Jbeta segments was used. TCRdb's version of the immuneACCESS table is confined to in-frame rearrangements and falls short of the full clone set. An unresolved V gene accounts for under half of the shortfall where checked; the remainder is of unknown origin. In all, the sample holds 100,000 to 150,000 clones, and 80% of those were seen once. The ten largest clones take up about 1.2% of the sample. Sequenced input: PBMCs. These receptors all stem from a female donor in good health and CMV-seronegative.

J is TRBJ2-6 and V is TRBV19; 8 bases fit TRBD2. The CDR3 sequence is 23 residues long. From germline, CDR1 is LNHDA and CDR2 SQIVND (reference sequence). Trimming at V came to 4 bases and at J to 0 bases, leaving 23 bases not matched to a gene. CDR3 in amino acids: CASSNPAPMAGGAAGSGANVLTF. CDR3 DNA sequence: TGTGCCAGTAGTAATCCCGCCCCCATGGCGGGGGGCGCGGCAGGCTCTGGGGCCAACGTCCTGACTTTC.

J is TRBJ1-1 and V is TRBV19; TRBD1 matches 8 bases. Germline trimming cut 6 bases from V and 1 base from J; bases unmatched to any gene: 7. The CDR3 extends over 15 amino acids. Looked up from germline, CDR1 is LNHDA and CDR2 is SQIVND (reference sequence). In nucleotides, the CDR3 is TGTGCCAGTAGCCAAAACAGGGGGGGGAACACTGAAGCTTTCTTT. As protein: CASSQNRGGNTEAFF.

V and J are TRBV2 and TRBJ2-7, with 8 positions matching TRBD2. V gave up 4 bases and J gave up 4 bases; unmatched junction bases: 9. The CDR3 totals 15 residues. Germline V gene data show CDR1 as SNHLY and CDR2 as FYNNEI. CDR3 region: CASSAVGTSSYEQYF. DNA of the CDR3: TGTGCCAGCAGTGCCGTAGGGACTAGTTCTTACGAGCAGTACTTC. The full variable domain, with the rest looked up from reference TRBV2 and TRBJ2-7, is EPEVTQTPSHQVTQMGQEVILRCVPISNHLYFYWYRQILGQKVEFLVSFYNNEISEKSEIFDDQFSVERPDGSNFTLKIRSTKLEDSAMYFCASSAVGTSSYEQYFGPGTRLTVT.

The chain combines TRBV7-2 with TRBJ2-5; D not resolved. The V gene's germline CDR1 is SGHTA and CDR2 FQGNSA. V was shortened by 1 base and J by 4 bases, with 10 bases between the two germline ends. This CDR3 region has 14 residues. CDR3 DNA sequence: TGTGCCAGCAGCTTAGACCCCACGGGAGAGACCCAGTACTTC. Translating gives CASSLDPTGETQYF.

In DNA form, the CDR3 reads TGCAGCGTTGTCGCACGGGGAGGAGAAAAACTGTTTTTT. This translates into CSVVARGGEKLFF. V gene TRBV29-1 combines with J gene TRBJ1-4; D unresolved. Trimming stripped 4 bases from V and 8 bases from J, with 14 bases between. The CDR3 runs 13 residues. Germline CDR1 reads SQVTM; CDR2 reads ANQGSEA.

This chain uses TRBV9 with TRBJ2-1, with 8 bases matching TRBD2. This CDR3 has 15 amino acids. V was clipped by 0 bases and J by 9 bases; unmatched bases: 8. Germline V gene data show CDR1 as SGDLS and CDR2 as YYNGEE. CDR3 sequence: CASSVGNGGAREQFF. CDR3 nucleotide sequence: TGTGCCAGCAGCGTAGGTAACGGGGGGGCCCGTGAGCAGTTCTTC.

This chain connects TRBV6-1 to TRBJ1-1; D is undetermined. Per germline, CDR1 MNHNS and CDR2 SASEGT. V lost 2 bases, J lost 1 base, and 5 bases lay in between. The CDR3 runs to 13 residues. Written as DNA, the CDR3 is TGTGCCAGCAGTGAACTGTGGAACACTGAAGCTTTCTTT. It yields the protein CASSELWNTEAFF.

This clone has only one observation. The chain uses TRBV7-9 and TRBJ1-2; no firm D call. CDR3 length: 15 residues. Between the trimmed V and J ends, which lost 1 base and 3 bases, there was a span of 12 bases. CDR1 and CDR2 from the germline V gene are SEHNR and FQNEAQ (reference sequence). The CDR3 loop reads CASSLVAATHYGYTF. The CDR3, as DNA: TGTGCCAGCAGCTTAGTAGCAGCCACCCACTATGGCTACACCTTC.

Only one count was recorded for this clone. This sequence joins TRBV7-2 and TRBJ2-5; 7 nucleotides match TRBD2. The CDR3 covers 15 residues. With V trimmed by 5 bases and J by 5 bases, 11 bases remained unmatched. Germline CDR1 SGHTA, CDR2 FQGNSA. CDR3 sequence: CASSPNIAGRETQYF. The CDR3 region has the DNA TGTGCCAGCAGCCCTAACATAGCGGGCCGGGAGACCCAGTACTTC.

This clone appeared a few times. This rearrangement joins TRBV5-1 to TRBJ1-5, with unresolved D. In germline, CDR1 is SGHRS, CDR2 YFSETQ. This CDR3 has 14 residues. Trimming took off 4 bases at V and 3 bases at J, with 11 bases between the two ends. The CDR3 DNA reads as TGCGCCAGCAGCGAAGCCGGGGTCAATCAGCCCCAGCATTTT. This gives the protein CASSEAGVNQPQHF.

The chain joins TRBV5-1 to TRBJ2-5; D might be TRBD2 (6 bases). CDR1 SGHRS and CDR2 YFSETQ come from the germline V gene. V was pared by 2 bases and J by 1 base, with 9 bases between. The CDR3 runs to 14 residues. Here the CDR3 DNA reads TGCGCCAGCAGCTTCGGGGGAAGCCAAGAGACCCAGTACTTC. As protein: CASSFGGSQETQYF. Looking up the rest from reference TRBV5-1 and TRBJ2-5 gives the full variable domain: KAGVTQTPRYLIKTRGQQVTLSCSPISGHRSVSWYQQTPGQGLQFLFEYFSETQRNKGNFPGRFSGRQFSNSRSEMNVSTLELGDSALYLCASSFGGSQETQYFGPGTRLLVL.

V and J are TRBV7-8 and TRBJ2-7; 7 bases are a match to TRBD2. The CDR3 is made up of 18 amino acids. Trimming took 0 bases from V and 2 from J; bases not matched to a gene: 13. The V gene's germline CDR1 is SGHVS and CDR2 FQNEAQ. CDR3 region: CASSLARGRLAATYEQYF. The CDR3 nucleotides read TGTGCCAGCAGCTTAGCGCGGGGGAGGCTAGCGGCCACCTACGAGCAGTACTTC.

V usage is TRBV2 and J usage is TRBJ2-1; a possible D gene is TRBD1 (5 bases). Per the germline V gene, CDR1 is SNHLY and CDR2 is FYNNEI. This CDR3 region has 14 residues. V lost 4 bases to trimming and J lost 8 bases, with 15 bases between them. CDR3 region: CASSGGAGRHEQFF. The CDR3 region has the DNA TGTGCCAGCAGTGGCGGTGCAGGGCGACATGAGCAGTTCTTC.

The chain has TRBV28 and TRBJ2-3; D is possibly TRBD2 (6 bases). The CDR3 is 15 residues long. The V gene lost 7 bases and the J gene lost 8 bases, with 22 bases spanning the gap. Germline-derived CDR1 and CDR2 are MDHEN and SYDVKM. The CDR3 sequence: CASKTGALMGGTQYF. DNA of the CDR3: TGTGCCAGCAAAACTGGCGCCTTGATGGGAGGTACGCAGTATTTT.

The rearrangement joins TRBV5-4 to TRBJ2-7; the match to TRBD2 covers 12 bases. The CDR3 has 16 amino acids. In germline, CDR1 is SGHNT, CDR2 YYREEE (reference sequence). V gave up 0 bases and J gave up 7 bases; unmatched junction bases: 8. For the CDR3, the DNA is TGTGCCAGCAGCTTGGGACTAGCGGGAGTTACGCGGGAGCAGTACTTC. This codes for CASSLGLAGVTREQYF.

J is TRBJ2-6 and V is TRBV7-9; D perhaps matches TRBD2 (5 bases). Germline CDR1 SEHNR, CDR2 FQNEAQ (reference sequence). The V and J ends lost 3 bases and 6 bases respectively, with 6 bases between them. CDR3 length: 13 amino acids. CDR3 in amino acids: CASSLGAANVLTF. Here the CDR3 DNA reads TGTGCCAGCAGCTTGGGAGCGGCCAACGTCCTGACTTTC. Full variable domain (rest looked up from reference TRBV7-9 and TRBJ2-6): DTGVSQNPRHKITKRGQNVTFRCDPISEHNRLYWYRQTLGQGPEFLTYFQNEAQLEKSRLLSDRFSAERPKGSFSTLEIQRTEQGDSAMYLCASSLGAANVLTFGAGSRLTVL.

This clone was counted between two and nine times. The DNA of the CDR3 is TGTGCCAGCAGCCCCGGGGCAGGGGAGACCTACGAGCAGTACTTC. Protein product: CASSPGAGETYEQYF. The genes are TRBV11-3 and TRBJ2-7; perhaps TRBD1 as D (6 bases). Germline V gene sequence: CDR1 SGHNT, CDR2 YENEEA. V shed 5 bases and J shed 2 bases, with 16 bases lying between them. There are 15 residues in the CDR3. The complete variable domain, with remaining parts taken from reference TRBV11-3 and TRBJ2-7, reads EAGVVQSPRYKIIEKKQPVAFWCNPISGHNTLYWYLQNLGQGPELLIRYENEEAVDDSQLPKDRFSAERLKGVDSTLKIQPAELGDSAVYLCASSPGAGETYEQYFGPGTRLTVT.

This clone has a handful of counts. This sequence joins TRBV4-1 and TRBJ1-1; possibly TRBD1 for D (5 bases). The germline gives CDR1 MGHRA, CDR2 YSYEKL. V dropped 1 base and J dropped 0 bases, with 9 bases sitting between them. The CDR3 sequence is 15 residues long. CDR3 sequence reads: CASSQGQTLNTEAFF. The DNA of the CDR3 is TGCGCCAGCAGCCAAGGACAGACCTTGAACACTGAAGCTTTCTTT.

Here the CDR3 reads CASSEGGQNNSPLHF. CDR3 nucleotides: TGTGCCAGCAGTGAAGGGGGACAAAATAATTCACCCCTCCACTTT. This chain uses TRBV2 with TRBJ1-6; possibly TRBD1 for D (6 bases). Germline loops: CDR1 SNHLY, CDR2 FYNNEI. This CDR3 is 15 amino acids long. V was pared by 1 base and J by 5 bases, with 9 bases between.

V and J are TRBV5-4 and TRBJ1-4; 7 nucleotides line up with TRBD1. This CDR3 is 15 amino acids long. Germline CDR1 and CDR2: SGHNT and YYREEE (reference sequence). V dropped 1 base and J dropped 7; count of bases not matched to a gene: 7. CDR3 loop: CASSLLGQGGEKLFF. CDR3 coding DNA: TGTGCCAGCAGCTTGTTGGGGCAGGGGGGTGAAAAACTGTTTTTT.

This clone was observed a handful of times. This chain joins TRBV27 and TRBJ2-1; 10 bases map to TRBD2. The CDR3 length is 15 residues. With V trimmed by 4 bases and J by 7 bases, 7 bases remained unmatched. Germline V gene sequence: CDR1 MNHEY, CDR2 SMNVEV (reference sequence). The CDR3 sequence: CASSSFSGRENEQFF. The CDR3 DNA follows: TGTGCCAGCAGTTCGTTCAGCGGGAGGGAGAATGAGCAGTTCTTC.

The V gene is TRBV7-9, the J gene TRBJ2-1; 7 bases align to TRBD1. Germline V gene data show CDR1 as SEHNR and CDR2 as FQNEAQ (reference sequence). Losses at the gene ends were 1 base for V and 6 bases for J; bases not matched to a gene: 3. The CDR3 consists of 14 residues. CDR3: CASSLGTGVNEQFF. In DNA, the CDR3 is TGTGCCAGCAGCTTAGGGACAGGCGTCAATGAGCAGTTCTTC.

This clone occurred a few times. CDR3 sequence reads: CAISDPLTGGIKYF. In DNA, the CDR3 is TGTGCCATCAGTGACCCCCTCACGGGAGGAATAAAGTACTTC. The rearrangement joins TRBV10-3 to TRBJ2-7, with 7 bases that match TRBD2. The germline V gene has CDR1 ENHRY and CDR2 SYGVKD. The CDR3 is 14 residues long. V shed 3 bases, J shed 11 bases, and the junction held 13 bases outside the gene matches.

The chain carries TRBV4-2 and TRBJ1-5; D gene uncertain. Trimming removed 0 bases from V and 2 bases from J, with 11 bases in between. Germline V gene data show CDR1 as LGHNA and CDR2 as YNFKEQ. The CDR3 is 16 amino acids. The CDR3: CASSQESAHGNQPQHF. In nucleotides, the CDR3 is TGTGCCAGCAGCCAAGAAAGCGCCCATGGCAATCAGCCCCAGCATTTT.

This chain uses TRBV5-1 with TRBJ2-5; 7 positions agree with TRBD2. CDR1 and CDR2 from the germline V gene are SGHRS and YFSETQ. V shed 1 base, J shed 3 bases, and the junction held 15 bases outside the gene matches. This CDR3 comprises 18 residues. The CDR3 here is CASSLSKEWSSGEETQYF. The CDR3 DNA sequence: TGCGCCAGCAGCTTGTCGAAAGAGTGGTCTAGCGGAGAAGAGACCCAGTACTTC. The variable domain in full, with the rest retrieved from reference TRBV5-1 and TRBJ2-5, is KAGVTQTPRYLIKTRGQQVTLSCSPISGHRSVSWYQQTPGQGLQFLFEYFSETQRNKGNFPGRFSGRQFSNSRSEMNVSTLELGDSALYLCASSLSKEWSSGEETQYFGPGTRLLVL.

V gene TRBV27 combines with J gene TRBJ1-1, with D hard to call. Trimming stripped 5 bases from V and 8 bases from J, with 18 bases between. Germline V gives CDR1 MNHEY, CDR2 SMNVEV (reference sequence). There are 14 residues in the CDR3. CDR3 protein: CASSPDPGVREAFF. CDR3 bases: TGTGCCAGCAGTCCAGACCCGGGAGTCAGGGAAGCTTTCTTT.

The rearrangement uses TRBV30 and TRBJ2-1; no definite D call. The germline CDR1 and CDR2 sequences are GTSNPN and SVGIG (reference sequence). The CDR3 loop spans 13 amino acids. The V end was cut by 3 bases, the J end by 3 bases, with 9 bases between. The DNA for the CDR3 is TGTGCCTGGAGCGCGATCTACTACAATGAGCAGTTCTTC. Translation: CAWSAIYYNEQFF. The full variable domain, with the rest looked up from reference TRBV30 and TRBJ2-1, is SQTIHQWPATLVQPVGSPLSLECTVEGTSNPNLYWYRQAAGRGLQLLFYSVGIGQISSEVPQNLSASRPQDRQFILSSKKLLLSDSGFYLCAWSAIYYNEQFFGPGTRLTVL.

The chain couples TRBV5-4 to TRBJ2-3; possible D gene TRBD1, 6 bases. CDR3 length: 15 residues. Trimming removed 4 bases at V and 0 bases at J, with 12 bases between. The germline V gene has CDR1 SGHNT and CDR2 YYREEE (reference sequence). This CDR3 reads CASSPGQGSTDTQYF. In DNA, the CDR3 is TGTGCCAGCAGCCCCGGGCAGGGGAGCACAGATACGCAGTATTTT.

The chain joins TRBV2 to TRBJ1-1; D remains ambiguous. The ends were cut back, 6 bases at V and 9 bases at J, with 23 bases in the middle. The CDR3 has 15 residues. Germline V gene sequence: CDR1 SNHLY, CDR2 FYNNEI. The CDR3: CASSPVFEAAAQAFF. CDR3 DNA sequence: TGTGCCAGCAGCCCAGTGTTTGAGGCGGCCGCCCAAGCTTTCTTT.

The CDR3 region has the DNA TGTGCCAGCAGACCGACTAGCAGCTCCTACAATGAGCAGTTCTTC. Protein sequence: CASRPTSSSYNEQFF. The chain employs TRBV27 and TRBJ2-1; 7 positions agree with TRBD2. Germline V lookup: CDR1 MNHEY, CDR2 SMNVEV (reference sequence). The CDR3 is 15 residues long. The V gene end was trimmed by 6 bases and the J gene end by 0 bases; junction bases not matched to a gene: 5.